Listed here are 25 T cell receptor beta chains from one sample, sequenced in a study of CD8 T cells in ankylosing spondylitis listed by TCRdb under 2017. The library was obtained by 5' RACE. Sequencer: Illumina HiSeq 2500. TCRdb reanalyzed the raw reads on its own, using fastp at Q25 for trimming and MiXCR for clone calling, and kept in-frame beta chains. Each entry is one CDR3 protein sequence, shown with its most common DNA and genes. The table for this sample lists some 350,000 distinct CDR3 sequences; 14% to 15% of them were counted only once. The ten top clones hold around 0.99% of the sample. The source material was blood, either unsorted or a sorted T cell fraction (not recorded which). Source of these receptors: a male donor with ankylosing spondylitis or in good health (not recorded which).

This clonotype was seen a handful of times. This chain links TRBV25-1 with TRBJ2-3; TRBD1 is a possible D gene (6 bases). CDR1 and CDR2 (germline): MGHDK, SYGVNS. The CDR3 is 12 residues long. Trimming shortened V by 8 bases and J by 5 bases, and 11 bases separated the two germline ends. The CDR3 reads CASGPQGDTQYF. Written as DNA, the CDR3 is TGTGCCAGCGGCCCACAGGGAGATACGCAGTATTTT.

This clonotype was counted between two and nine times. This CDR3 is CASSFSGANTGELFF. CDR3 DNA: TGCGCCAGCAGCTTCAGCGGAGCTAACACCGGGGAGCTGTTTTTT. This chain joins TRBV5-1 and TRBJ2-2; D possibly corresponds to TRBD2 (5 bases). The CDR3 is 15 amino acids. From germline, CDR1 is SGHRS and CDR2 YFSETQ. V was cut by 2 bases and J by 2 bases, with 10 bases left in between.

The rearrangement joins TRBV20-1 to TRBJ1-2; possible D gene TRBD1, 6 bases. V lost 6 bases to trimming and J lost 2 bases, with 10 bases between them. The CDR3 has 12 amino acids. Germline V lookup: CDR1 DFQATT, CDR2 SNEGSKA (reference sequence). The CDR3 sequence: CSAGGGNYGYTF. CDR3 sequence (DNA): TGCAGTGCCGGAGGGGGAAACTATGGCTACACCTTC.

The J gene is TRBJ2-2, the V gene TRBV5-1; 8 nucleotides align to TRBD1. CDR3 size: 15 residues. V lost 1 base and J lost 6; bases outside the gene matches: 5. From germline, CDR1 is SGHRS and CDR2 YFSETQ. CDR3 sequence (DNA): TGCGCCAGCAGCTTGAGGGCAGGGGGCGCCGGGGAGCTGTTTTTT. Amino acids: CASSLRAGGAGELFF.

In its sample, this clonotype was seen a few times. The chain combines TRBV19 with TRBJ2-7, with 7 bases lining up with TRBD1. The germline CDR1 and CDR2 sequences are LNHDA and SQIVND (reference sequence). Germline trimming cut 5 bases from V and 0 bases from J; bases unmatched to any gene: 4. The CDR3 length is 14 residues. As DNA, the CDR3 is TGTGCCAGTAGTGCCAGACAGGGCTCCTACGAGCAGTACTTC. Translation: CASSARQGSYEQYF. Full variable domain (missing parts from reference TRBV19 and TRBJ2-7): DGGITQSPKYLFRKEGQNVTLSCEQNLNHDAMYWYRQDPGQGLRLIYYSQIVNDFQKGDIAEGYSVSREKKESFPLTVTSAQKNPTAFYLCASSARQGSYEQYFGPGTRLTVT.

This chain uses TRBV27 with TRBJ2-2; 11 positions agree with TRBD2. The CDR3 extends over 17 amino acids. The V and J ends lost 4 bases and 3 bases, in that order; junction bases with no gene match: 7. In germline, CDR1 is MNHEY, CDR2 SMNVEV (reference sequence). CDR3 sequence: CASSYTSGSGDTGELFF. CDR3 DNA sequence: TGTGCCAGCAGTTATACTAGCGGGAGTGGTGACACCGGGGAGCTGTTTTTT.

In the case of this clonotype: A read error may produce the germline difference seen at one junction end. This rearrangement joins TRBV7-2 to TRBJ1-1; D call uncertain. The CDR3 covers 14 residues. The germline V gene has CDR1 SGHTA and CDR2 FQGNSA. The CDR3 region is CASSLPVGNAEAFF. The CDR3 bases are TGTGCCAGCAGCCTTCCCGTCGGGAACGCTGAAGCTTTCTTT.

This clonotype has more than one count but fewer than ten. The rearrangement links TRBV20-1 to TRBJ1-6; 8 nucleotides agree with TRBD1. V lost 0 bases and J lost 10; bases outside the gene matches: 14. Germline V gives CDR1 DFQATT, CDR2 SNEGSKA (reference sequence). This CDR3 contains 17 residues. In DNA form, the CDR3 reads TGCAGTGCTAGAGATAGTGGGACGACAGGGGTAGGGTCACCCCTCCACTTT. This sequence encodes CSARDSGTTGVGSPLHF.

This chain connects TRBV10-3 to TRBJ1-2; possibly TRBD1 for D (5 bases). V lost 0 bases, J lost 2 bases, and 13 bases lay in between. The V gene's germline CDR1 is ENHRY and CDR2 SYGVKD. The CDR3 covers 16 residues. CDR3 sequence reads: CAISESWDPGNYGYTF. CDR3 DNA sequence: TGTGCCATCAGTGAGTCGTGGGACCCCGGGAACTATGGCTACACCTTC.

This clonotype was counted only a few times. The chain combines TRBV20-1 with TRBJ2-7, with 8 nucleotides matching TRBD1. Trimming at V came to 2 bases and at J to 2 bases, leaving 5 bases not matched to a gene. The CDR3 consists of 14 residues. Looked up from germline, CDR1 is DFQATT and CDR2 is SNEGSKA (reference sequence). Written as DNA, the CDR3 is TGCAGTGCTAGATCGGACAGGGAAGCCTACGAGCAGTACTTC. This encodes CSARSDREAYEQYF.

This rearrangement joins TRBV12-3 or TRBV12-4 to TRBJ2-3; D call uncertain. The CDR3 consists of 15 residues. V shed 6 bases and J shed 2 bases, with 15 bases lying between them. CDR3 coding DNA: TGTGCCAGCAGCCTCTTCACAGTTTCCACAGATACGCAGTATTTT. Translated, it gives CASSLFTVSTDTQYF.

The rearrangement joins TRBV6-1 to TRBJ1-1; possibly TRBD1 for D (5 bases). Germline V CDR1 and CDR2: MNHNS, SASEGT. CDR3 length: 14 residues. The V end was cut by 6 bases, the J end by 4 bases, with 15 bases between. The CDR3 reads CASRGRGRFTEAFF. As DNA, the CDR3 is TGTGCCAGCAGGGGACGAGGACGTTTCACTGAAGCTTTCTTT.

This chain connects TRBV27 to TRBJ1-3; TRBD1 is a possible D gene (6 bases). The germline V gene has CDR1 MNHEY and CDR2 SMNVEV (reference sequence). The CDR3 loop spans 15 amino acids. Between the trimmed V and J ends, which lost 2 bases and 2 bases, there was a span of 10 bases. The chain's CDR3 is CASSLEGGPGNTIYF. The CDR3 DNA sequence: TGTGCCAGCAGTTTAGAAGGGGGTCCTGGAAACACCATATATTTT.

The chain joins TRBV10-3 to TRBJ2-2; TRBD1 or TRBD2 may be the D gene (5 bases each). The CDR3 has 15 residues. Germline CDR1 reads ENHRY; CDR2 reads SYGVKD. Trimming took 11 bases from V and 6 from J, leaving 22 bases between them. The CDR3 loop is CASRDFERGAGELFF. The CDR3, as DNA: TGTGCCTCCCGAGACTTCGAGCGAGGGGCCGGGGAGCTGTTTTTT.

The DNA of the CDR3 is TGTGCCAGCTCACCTAGGACGGATCGGGGTGAGCAGTACTTC. This codes for CASSPRTDRGEQYF. The chain carries TRBV18 and TRBJ2-7, with D possibly being TRBD2 (5 bases). Germline values: CDR1 KGHSH, CDR2 LQKENI. The CDR3 contains 14 residues. Trimming took 3 bases from V and 7 from J, leaving 16 bases between them.

CDR3: CSAREQGETRNEQFF. CDR3 DNA: TGCAGTGCTAGAGAGCAGGGGGAGACCCGCAATGAGCAGTTCTTC. The chain uses TRBV20-1 and TRBJ2-1, with 7 bases that match TRBD1. J gave up 6 bases and V 0 bases, and 8 bases lay outside the gene matches. Germline lookup yields CDR1 DFQATT and CDR2 SNEGSKA (reference sequence). The CDR3 runs to 15 residues.

V and J are TRBV7-2 and TRBJ2-1, with unresolved D. Trimming left V 5 bases short and J 6 bases short, with 14 bases between. The CDR3 has 14 residues. From germline, CDR1 is SGHTA and CDR2 FQGNSA. The DNA of the CDR3 is TGTGCCAGCAGCCGATTGACCCCGGCCAATGAGCAGTTCTTC. Protein sequence: CASSRLTPANEQFF.

The chain combines TRBV12-3 or TRBV12-4 with TRBJ2-3; 12 positions match TRBD1. CDR3 length equals 17 residues. Trimming at V came to 2 bases and at J to 2 bases, leaving 5 bases not matched to a gene. This CDR3 is CASSLSGQGAPTDTQYF. In DNA, the CDR3 is TGTGCCAGCAGTTTATCGGGACAGGGGGCACCCACAGATACGCAGTATTTT.

V gene TRBV11-2 combines with J gene TRBJ2-2; 9 positions agree with TRBD2. The germline V gene has CDR1 SGHAT and CDR2 FQNNGV. The trim removed 3 bases at V and 7 bases at J, leaving 6 bases unmatched. The length of the CDR3 is 15 residues. The CDR3 DNA reads TGTGCCAGCAGCTTGGGCGGGGGGGCGATCGGGGAGCTGTTTTTT. Residues: CASSLGGGAIGELFF.

CDR3 in DNA: TGTGCCAGCAGTTACTGGGTCAATGAGCAGTTCTTC. Translated: CASSYWVNEQFF. The chain recombines TRBV6-2 or TRBV6-3 with TRBJ2-1; D gene uncertain. Trimming shortened V by 1 base and J by 6 bases, and 4 bases separated the two germline ends. Germline V lookup: CDR1 MNHEY, CDR2 SVGEGT. The CDR3 runs 12 residues.

DNA for the CDR3: TGTGCCAGCAGTTACGGGAGAGCGACCAATTCACCCCTCCACTTT. This sequence encodes CASSYGRATNSPLHF. The chain combines TRBV6-5 with TRBJ1-6, with D unclear. Germline lookup yields CDR1 MNHEY and CDR2 SVGAGI. V lost 2 bases to trimming and J lost 7 bases, with 12 bases between them. This CDR3 comprises 15 residues.

This rearrangement joins TRBV5-1 to TRBJ1-6, with TRBD1 matching 9 bases. The germline gives CDR1 SGHRS, CDR2 YFSETQ. With V trimmed by 5 bases and J by 5 bases, 2 bases remained unmatched. The CDR3 sequence is 14 residues long. The CDR3 loop is CASRRTGDNSPLHF. The DNA for the CDR3 is TGCGCCAGCAGGAGGACAGGGGATAATTCACCCCTCCACTTT. Together with reference TRBV5-1 and TRBJ1-6, the CDR3 gives the full variable domain: KAGVTQTPRYLIKTRGQQVTLSCSPISGHRSVSWYQQTPGQGLQFLFEYFSETQRNKGNFPGRFSGRQFSNSRSEMNVSTLELGDSALYLCASRRTGDNSPLHFGNGTRLTVT.

This clonotype was seen a few times. This chain links TRBV20-1 with TRBJ2-5; 9 bases are a match to TRBD1. This CDR3 region has 16 residues. V lost 3 bases and J lost 6; bases outside the gene matches: 14. Germline V gene sequence: CDR1 DFQATT, CDR2 SNEGSKA (reference sequence). In DNA, the CDR3 is TGCAGTGCTAGGGGACTCCCGGGACAGGGCAGGCAGACCCAGTACTTC. Its translation: CSARGLPGQGRQTQYF.

This clonotype was seen only a few times. The chain combines TRBV7-8 with TRBJ2-7; D possibly corresponds to TRBD2 (6 bases). Trimming pared 6 bases from V and 3 bases from J, leaving 15 bases between. Germline V gene data show CDR1 as SGHVS and CDR2 as FQNEAQ. This CDR3 contains 14 residues. CDR3 residues: CASSPFGSDYEQYF. CDR3 bases: TGTGCCAGCAGTCCCTTCGGGAGCGACTACGAGCAGTACTTC.

The chain uses TRBV20-1 and TRBJ2-7; TRBD1 agrees at 8 bases. The CDR3 has 13 amino acids. V dropped 2 bases and J dropped 5; count of bases not matched to a gene: 5. The V gene's germline CDR1 is DFQATT and CDR2 SNEGSKA (reference sequence). CDR3 sequence: CSARRQGADEQYF. The CDR3 nucleotides are TGCAGTGCTAGAAGGCAGGGGGCTGACGAGCAGTACTTC.